This T cell receptor (beta chain) originates from a study of blood T cell repertoires in COVID-19. Study overall: COVID-19 samples, acute and convalescent, were from the United States, Italy and Spain.

How the authors handled the data: The assay estimated nucleated cells by amplifying reference gene primers. TCRdb's table, derived via immunoSEQ multiplex PCR, lists solely in-frame clones and lacks some. V, J and clone size reflect that table, while D and trimming were determined from the DNA. The data hold 70,000 to 75,000 clones, with more than 80% observed a single time. V was clipped by 6 bases and J by 6 bases; unmatched bases: 8. CDR1 is MNHEY, CDR2 SVGAGI, per germline. The CDR3 consists of 14 residues. J is TRBJ1-2 and V is TRBV6-5, with TRBD1 identical over 9 bases. This clonotype was sampled from a woman of 80 years or more with active or convalescent COVID-19. The sequenced material came from peripheral blood. The CDR3 region is CASSSSGTGHGYTF. The CDR3 bases are TGTGCCAGCAGCTCCAGCGGGACAGGGCATGGCTACACCTTC.